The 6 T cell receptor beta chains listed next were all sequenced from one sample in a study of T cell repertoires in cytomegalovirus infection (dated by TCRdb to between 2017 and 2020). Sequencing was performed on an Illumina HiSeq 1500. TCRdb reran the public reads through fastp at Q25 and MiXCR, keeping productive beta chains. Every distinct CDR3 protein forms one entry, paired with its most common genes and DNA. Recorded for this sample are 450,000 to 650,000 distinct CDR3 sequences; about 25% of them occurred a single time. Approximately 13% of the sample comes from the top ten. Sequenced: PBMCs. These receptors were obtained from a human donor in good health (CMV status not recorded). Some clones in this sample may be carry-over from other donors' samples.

The CDR3 reads CASSQDRDLTEAFF. The CDR3 nucleotides read TGTGCCAGCAGCCAAGACAGGGATTTGACTGAAGCTTTCTTT. The V call is TRBV3-1, the J call TRBJ1-1; tentatively, D is TRBD1 (5 bases). The CDR3 sequence is 14 residues long. The V and J ends lost 0 bases and 5 bases respectively, with 10 bases between them. CDR1 LGHDT and CDR2 YNNKEL come from the germline V gene (reference sequence).

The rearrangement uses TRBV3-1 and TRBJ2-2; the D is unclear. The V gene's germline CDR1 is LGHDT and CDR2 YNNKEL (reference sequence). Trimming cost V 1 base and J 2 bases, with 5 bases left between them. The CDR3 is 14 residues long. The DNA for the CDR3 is TGTGCCAGCAGCCAAGTGGGAAACACCGGGGAGCTGTTTTTT. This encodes CASSQVGNTGELFF.

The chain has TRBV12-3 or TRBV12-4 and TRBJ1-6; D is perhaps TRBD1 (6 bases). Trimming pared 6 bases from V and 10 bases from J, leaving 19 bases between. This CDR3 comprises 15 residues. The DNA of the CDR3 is TGTGCCAGCAGCGAGGGGGGGCTCCGGCCCTCACCCCTCCACTTT. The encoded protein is CASSEGGLRPSPLHF.

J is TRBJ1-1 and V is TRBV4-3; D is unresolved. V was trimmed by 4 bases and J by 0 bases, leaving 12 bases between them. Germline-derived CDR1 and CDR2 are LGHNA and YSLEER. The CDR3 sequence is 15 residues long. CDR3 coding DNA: TGCGCCAGCAGCCTGGAGGATGGTATGAACACTGAAGCTTTCTTT. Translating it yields CASSLEDGMNTEAFF.

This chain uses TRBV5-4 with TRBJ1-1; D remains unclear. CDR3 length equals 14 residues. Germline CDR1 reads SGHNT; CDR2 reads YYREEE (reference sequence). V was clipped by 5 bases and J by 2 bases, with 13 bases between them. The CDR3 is CASSTPRDNTEAFF. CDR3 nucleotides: TGTGCCAGCAGTACCCCCAGAGACAACACTGAAGCTTTCTTT.

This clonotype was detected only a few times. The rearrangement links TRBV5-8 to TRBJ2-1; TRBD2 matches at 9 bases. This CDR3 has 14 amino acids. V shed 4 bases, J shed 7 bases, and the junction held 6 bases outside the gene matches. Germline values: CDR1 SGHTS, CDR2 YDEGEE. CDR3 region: CASSLFTSGNEQFF. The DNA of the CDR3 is TGTGCCAGCAGCCTCTTCACTAGCGGGAATGAGCAGTTCTTC.